Shown below are 4 T cell receptor beta chains from a single sample sequenced in a study of T cell repertoires in cytomegalovirus infection. TCRdb reanalysed the reads using MiXCR and keeps one entry per CDR3 protein. The table shows some 150,000 distinct CDR3 sequences, with 23% occurring only once. The sequenced material came from PBMCs. The receptors were gathered from a human donor in good health (CMV status not recorded). Some clones in this sample may be carry-over from other donors' samples.

This clonotype was counted many times. J is TRBJ2-7 and V is TRBV7-2; 9 nucleotides match TRBD2. CDR1 and CDR2 from the germline V gene are SGHTA and FQGNSA. The trim removed 5 bases at V and 6 bases at J, leaving 11 bases unmatched. This CDR3 spans 15 amino acids. Here the CDR3 DNA reads TGTGCCAGCAGCCCCTCTGCGGGAGGGGGCAGCGAGCAGTACTTC. Translating gives CASSPSAGGGSEQYF.

This clonotype was counted many times. The chain uses TRBV7-8 and TRBJ2-5; D not resolved. Germline V lookup: CDR1 SGHVS, CDR2 FQNEAQ. This CDR3 has 11 residues. V lost 5 bases, J lost 5 bases, and 6 bases lay in between. Here the CDR3 DNA reads TGTGCCAGCAGCCCAGATGAGACCCAGTACTTC. Its translation: CASSPDETQYF.

This clonotype came up many times. The chain combines TRBV7-2 with TRBJ2-3, with 10 bases identical to TRBD2. CDR3 length: 17 residues. CDR1 SGHTA and CDR2 FQGNSA come from the germline V gene. Losses at the gene ends were 1 base for V and 2 bases for J; bases not matched to a gene: 6. CDR3 DNA: TGTGCCAGCAGCTTAGTGAGCAGCGGGAGGGTCACAGATACGCAGTATTTT. Translation gives CASSLVSSGRVTDTQYF.

This clonotype came up a few times. The CDR3 nucleotides are TGTGCCAGCTCACCAGGGCCCAACTATGGCTACACCTTC. Its translation is CASSPGPNYGYTF. V gene TRBV18 combines with J gene TRBJ1-2; D ambiguous. In germline, CDR1 is KGHSH, CDR2 LQKENI. V was cut by 2 bases and J by 2 bases, with 6 bases left in between. The CDR3 runs to 13 residues.